Listed below are T cell receptor beta chains from one sample, sequenced in a study of blood T cells in healthy people across ages. TCRdb reprocessed the 5' RACE reads with MiXCR, giving one entry per CDR3 protein. The sample lists 950,000 to 1,200,000 distinct CDR3 sequences, approximately 38% occurring once. Sequenced: blood. The receptors shown here come from a man between 18 and 29 years old in good health. CDR3s include the opening cysteine and the closing phenylalanine or tryptophan. Fields, in order: V gene, CDR3 protein.

V: TRBV7-9
CDR3: CASNKEAANYGYTF

V: TRBV7-2
CDR3: CAGSPATGMNTEAFF

V: TRBV6-5
CDR3: CASSYRAVSSYNSPLHF

V: TRBV30
CDR3: CAGRKGVTDYTF

V: TRBV3-1
CDR3: CASSPGTGLSYEQFF

V: TRBV20-1
CDR3: CSGPPQTATYEQYF

V: TRBV11-1
CDR3: CASTMGGGRNSPLHF

V: TRBV20-1
CDR3: CSARGTGNNQPQHF

V: TRBV4-1
CDR3: CASSRGFSGVLVDEQFF

V: TRBV3-1
CDR3: CASSHPSGGQETQYF